This entry lists 4 T cell receptor beta chains sequenced from one sample in a study of T cell changes during pregnancy in multiple sclerosis. Method: immunoSEQ multiplex PCR; TCRdb's copy keeps in-frame clones and lacks some. The sample has about 68,000 clones, about nine tenths seen once. Sequenced material: peripheral blood, taken in the third trimester of pregnancy. All receptors come from a female donor with multiple sclerosis, enrolled in a pregnancy study.

The rearrangement links TRBV7-9 to TRBJ2-3; 10 nucleotides align to TRBD2. The CDR3 is made up of 15 amino acids. In germline, CDR1 is SEHNR, CDR2 FQNEAQ (reference sequence). Trimming cost V 6 bases and J 9 bases; bases outside gene matches: 12. CDR3 sequence reads: CASSLRSAGGTTQYF. CDR3 sequence (DNA): TGTGCCAGCAGTTTAAGGTCAGCGGGAGGGACCACGCAGTATTTT.

The rearrangement uses TRBV6-6 and TRBJ1-1; perhaps TRBD1 as D (5 bases). Trimming removed 9 bases from V and 6 bases from J, with 11 bases in between. The CDR3 extends over 11 amino acids. Germline V CDR1 and CDR2: MNHNY, SVGAGI (reference sequence). This CDR3 is CASGRGAEAFF. CDR3 in DNA: TGTGCCAGTGGGCGGGGGGCTGAAGCTTTCTTT.

This sequence joins TRBV5-1 and TRBJ2-1, with D uncertain. The V and J ends lost 4 bases and 2 bases respectively, with 16 bases between them. Looked up from germline, CDR1 is SGHRS and CDR2 is YFSETQ. The CDR3 extends over 16 amino acids. The DNA of the CDR3 is TGCGCCAGCAGCCCCCGCAGCGAAACCCCCTACAATGAGCAGTTCTTC. Encoded protein: CASSPRSETPYNEQFF.

The chain uses TRBV6-1 and TRBJ1-1, with D unclear. Trimming removed 2 bases at V and 1 base at J, with 11 bases between. CDR3 length equals 15 residues. CDR1 is MNHNS, CDR2 SASEGT, per germline. The chain's CDR3 is CASSEWPGRNTEAFF. CDR3 sequence (DNA): TGTGCCAGCAGTGAATGGCCGGGGAGGAACACTGAAGCTTTCTTT.